These T cell receptor beta chains were read from a single sample in a study of cytomegalovirus exposure and HLA in healthy donors. TCRdb's copy holds only in-frame clones and misses some; the assay was immunoSEQ multiplex PCR. There are under 60,000 clones in the sample; approximately 82% occur only once, and around 3% lies in the top ten. Sequencing was done on a sample of PBMCs. The receptors were sampled from a man aged 50-60 years in good health and CMV-seronegative. Each CDR3 is given with its conserved first and last residue.

v_gene: TRBV14
j_gene: TRBJ1-6
CDR3aa: CASSQPGQGAFNSPLHF

v_gene: TRBV4-2
j_gene: TRBJ2-3
CDR3aa: CASSHSPLAGYTDTQYF

v_gene: TRBV5-5
j_gene: TRBJ1-4
CDR3aa: CASSFLVEYEKLFF

v_gene: TRBV4-1
j_gene: TRBJ1-2
CDR3aa: CASSHGQGGYTF

v_gene: TRBV7-9
j_gene: TRBJ2-1
CDR3aa: CASSLLGEVYNEQFF

v_gene: TRBV5-6
j_gene: TRBJ1-3
CDR3aa: CASSPGILTGNTIYF

v_gene: TRBV9
j_gene: TRBJ2-5
CDR3aa: CASSGRGVQETQYF

v_gene: TRBV28
j_gene: TRBJ2-6
CDR3aa: CASSPQGLAVLSGANVLTF

v_gene: TRBV27
j_gene: TRBJ1-1
CDR3aa: CASSLTPNTEAFF

v_gene: TRBV9
j_gene: TRBJ1-1
CDR3aa: CASSAGTGMSSTEAFF

v_gene: TRBV5-4
j_gene: TRBJ2-7
CDR3aa: CASSFQGGSYEQYF

v_gene: TRBV4-1
j_gene: TRBJ1-1
CDR3aa: CASSQEAVSWTEAFF

v_gene: TRBV29-1
j_gene: TRBJ2-5
CDR3aa: CSVEAGGIEQYF

v_gene: TRBV6-5
j_gene: TRBJ2-1
CDR3aa: CASRLRDRGQTEQFF

v_gene: TRBV7-2
j_gene: TRBJ2-7
CDR3aa: CASSLESLAVYEQYF

v_gene: TRBV7-7
j_gene: TRBJ2-2
CDR3aa: CASSNDRVGSTGELFF

v_gene: TRBV5-1
j_gene: TRBJ2-1
CDR3aa: CASSLARTGSANEQFF

v_gene: TRBV19
j_gene: TRBJ1-6
CDR3aa: CASSIGDRVNSPLHF

v_gene: TRBV5-4
j_gene: TRBJ2-5
CDR3aa: CASSSSLAFETQYF

v_gene: TRBV7-2
j_gene: TRBJ2-7
CDR3aa: CASSLGLAKGEQYF

v_gene: TRBV7-6
j_gene: TRBJ2-1
CDR3aa: CASSPWTHLDNEQFF

v_gene: TRBV5-1
j_gene: TRBJ1-6
CDR3aa: CASSLGTGSGSPLHF

v_gene: TRBV6-1
j_gene: TRBJ2-1
CDR3aa: CASSARDWGERGNEQFF

v_gene: TRBV2
j_gene: TRBJ2-1
CDR3aa: CASSDRLAGVNEQFF

v_gene: TRBV19
j_gene: TRBJ1-5
CDR3aa: CASSILQTVNQPQHF

v_gene: TRBV5-4
j_gene: TRBJ2-3
CDR3aa: CASSAPLGGIEDTQYF

v_gene: TRBV20-1
j_gene: TRBJ1-2
CDR3aa: CSATTNYGYTF

v_gene: TRBV21-1
j_gene: TRBJ1-2
CDR3aa: CASSARQGAHYGYTF

v_gene: TRBV9
j_gene: TRBJ2-7
CDR3aa: CASSPGRGKLYEQYF